The 8 T cell receptor beta chains below all came from one sample that was sequenced in a study of blood T cell repertoires in COVID-19. TCRdb's table, derived via immunoSEQ multiplex PCR, lists solely in-frame clones and lacks some. The sample records some 300,000 clones, 75% to 90% being singletons. Sequenced: peripheral blood. All receptors derive from a woman in her sixties or seventies with COVID-19, enrolled during active disease.

The DNA of the CDR3 is TGTGCCTCACACAGGGCCGGGGATAATTCACCCCTCCACTTT. This codes for CASHRAGDNSPLHF. The chain employs TRBV27 and TRBJ1-6; weak D call: TRBD1 (6 bases). Per the germline V gene, CDR1 is MNHEY and CDR2 is SMNVEV (reference sequence). The CDR3 extends over 14 amino acids. Trimming pared 11 bases from V and 5 bases from J, leaving 16 bases between.

The rearrangement uses TRBV6-5 and TRBJ1-5, with TRBD1 matching 8 bases. CDR1 is MNHEY, CDR2 SVGAGI, per germline. V gave up 8 bases and J gave up 5 bases; unmatched junction bases: 5. There are 13 residues in the CDR3. This chain's CDR3 is CASGLTGDQPQHF. In nucleotides, the CDR3 is TGTGCCAGCGGATTGACAGGGGATCAGCCCCAGCATTTT.

This clone was seen more than once but under ten times. The gene calls are TRBV5-6 and TRBJ2-4; 7 bases fit TRBD1. The CDR3 runs to 17 residues. Germline loops: CDR1 SGHDT, CDR2 YYEEEE. V trimming: 4 bases; J trimming: 0 bases; junction bases outside the gene matches: 10. The CDR3 bases are TGTGCCAGCAGCCAAAGGACAGGTTCAATAGCCAAAAACATTCAGTACTTC. Encoded protein: CASSQRTGSIAKNIQYF. Supplemented by reference TRBV5-6 and TRBJ2-4, the full variable domain reads DAGVTQSPTHLIKTRGQQVTLRCSPKSGHDTVSWYQQALGQGPQFIFQYYEEEERQRGNFPDRFSGHQFPNYSSELNVNALLLGDSALYLCASSQRTGSIAKNIQYFGAGTRLSVL.

This sequence joins TRBV7-9 and TRBJ1-2, with 8 bases identical to TRBD1. V dropped 5 bases and J dropped 3; count of bases not matched to a gene: 2. The CDR3 consists of 13 residues. Germline CDR1 SEHNR, CDR2 FQNEAQ (reference sequence). This CDR3 reads CASSPQGDYGYTF. Here the CDR3 DNA reads TGTGCCAGCAGCCCACAGGGGGACTATGGCTACACCTTC.

This rearrangement joins TRBV20-1 to TRBJ2-1; a possible D gene is TRBD2 (6 bases). This CDR3 contains 11 residues. The germline CDR1 and CDR2 sequences are DFQATT and SNEGSKA (reference sequence). V lost 7 bases and J 9 bases, leaving 13 bases between the germline ends. The CDR3 here is CSVSSATEQFF. The CDR3 region has the DNA TGCAGTGTTTCTAGCGCCACTGAGCAGTTCTTC.

The chain recombines TRBV7-2 with TRBJ2-2; possibly TRBD2 for D (5 bases). Trimming removed 1 base from V and 5 bases from J, with 8 bases in between. Germline V gene lookup returns CDR1 SGHTA and CDR2 FQGNSA. The CDR3 totals 14 residues. CDR3 protein: CASSLVASTGELFF. Written as DNA, the CDR3 is TGTGCCAGCAGCTTAGTAGCGTCGACCGGGGAGCTGTTTTTT. The variable domain in full, completed from reference TRBV7-2 and TRBJ2-2, reads GAGVSQSPSNKVTEKGKDVELRCDPISGHTALYWYRQSLGQGLEFLIYFQGNSAPDKSGLPSDRFSAERTGGSVSTLTIQRTQQEDSAVYLCASSLVASTGELFFGEGSRLTVL.

This chain joins TRBV5-4 and TRBJ1-3; 10 nucleotides line up with TRBD1. V was pared by 3 bases and J by 2 bases, with 2 bases of the junction left unmatched. The CDR3 sequence is 15 residues long. Germline-derived CDR1 and CDR2 are SGHNT and YYREEE (reference sequence). In DNA, the CDR3 is TGTGCCAGCAGCTGGGACAGGGGCACTGGAAACACCATATATTTT. Translating it yields CASSWDRGTGNTIYF.

This chain connects TRBV2 to TRBJ2-7; a weak D match, TRBD2 (5 bases). This CDR3 is 14 amino acids long. Trimming stripped 0 bases from V and 4 bases from J, with 10 bases between. CDR1 is SNHLY and CDR2 is FYNNEI in the germline V gene. CDR3 DNA sequence: TGTGCCAGCAGTGAAGCGCTTCGGGGTTACGAGCAGTACTTC. Protein sequence: CASSEALRGYEQYF. Looking up the rest from reference TRBV2 and TRBJ2-7 gives the full variable domain: EPEVTQTPSHQVTQMGQEVILRCVPISNHLYFYWYRQILGQKVEFLVSFYNNEISEKSEIFDDQFSVERPDGSNFTLKIRSTKLEDSAMYFCASSEALRGYEQYFGPGTRLTVT.